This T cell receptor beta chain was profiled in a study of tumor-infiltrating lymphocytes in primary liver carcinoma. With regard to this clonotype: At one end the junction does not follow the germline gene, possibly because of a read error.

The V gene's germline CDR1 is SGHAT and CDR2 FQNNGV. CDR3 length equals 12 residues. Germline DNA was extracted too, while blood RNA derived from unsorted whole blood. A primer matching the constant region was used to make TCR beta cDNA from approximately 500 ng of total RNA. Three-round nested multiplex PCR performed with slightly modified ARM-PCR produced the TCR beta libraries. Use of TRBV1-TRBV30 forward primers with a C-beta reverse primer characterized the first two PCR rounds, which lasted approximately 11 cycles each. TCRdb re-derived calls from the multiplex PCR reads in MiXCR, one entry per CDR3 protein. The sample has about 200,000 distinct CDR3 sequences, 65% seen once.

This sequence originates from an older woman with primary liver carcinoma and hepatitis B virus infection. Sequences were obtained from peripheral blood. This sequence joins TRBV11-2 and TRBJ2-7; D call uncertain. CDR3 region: CVSSSETYEQYF. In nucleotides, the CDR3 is TGCGTCAGCAGCTCGGAAACCTACGAGCAGTACTTC.